The 5 T cell receptor beta chains reported below all come from one sample, sequenced in a study of a mutant IDH1 vaccine in newly diagnosed glioma. For these TCRs, the target antigens are not known. The assay was immunoSEQ multiplex PCR, and TCRdb's table has in-frame clones only and misses some. The repertoire holds approximately 52,000 clones, with 76% as singletons. Time point in this sample: week 47, end of study. Each dose delivered 300 ug of mutant IDH1 20-mer peptide subcutaneously with imiquimod. The sample here was PBMCs, taken from a glioma patient whose treatment included an IDH1 peptide vaccine. The receptor source for this set is a woman aged 40 to 55 with glioma. Some clones in this sample may be carry-over from other donors' samples.

V and J are TRBV10-3 and TRBJ1-2; TRBD1 might be the D (5 bases). V was shortened by 0 bases and J by 4 bases, with 15 bases between the two germline ends. From germline, CDR1 is ENHRY and CDR2 SYGVKD. This CDR3 is 16 amino acids long. The CDR3: CAISESKARAVYGYTF. In DNA, the CDR3 is TGTGCCATCAGTGAGTCGAAGGCCAGGGCTGTCTATGGCTACACCTTC.

The gene calls are TRBV19 and TRBJ1-2; tentatively, D is TRBD1 (6 bases). Germline V gives CDR1 LNHDA, CDR2 SQIVND (reference sequence). Trimming shortened V by 6 bases and J by 3 bases, and 8 bases separated the two germline ends. CDR3 length: 12 amino acids. The CDR3 here is CASRQGHYGYTF. As DNA, the CDR3 is TGTGCCAGTAGACAGGGACACTATGGCTACACCTTC.

The chain carries TRBV12-5 and TRBJ2-2; D perhaps matches TRBD1 (6 bases). The CDR3 totals 15 residues. Germline CDR1 reads LGHNT; CDR2 reads FRNRAP. V lost 1 base, J lost 5 bases, and 11 bases lay in between. Here the CDR3 reads CASGLGLGQTGELFF. As DNA, the CDR3 is TGTGCTAGTGGTTTGGGCCTAGGACAGACCGGGGAGCTGTTTTTT.

The V and J genes are TRBV7-2 and TRBJ1-6; D gene unclear. The CDR3 length is 14 residues. Trimming took 4 bases from V and 7 from J, leaving 11 bases between them. Germline values: CDR1 SGHTA, CDR2 FQGNSA. The CDR3 loop is CASSYFGPNSPLHF. In DNA form, the CDR3 reads TGTGCCAGCAGCTATTTCGGACCCAATTCACCCCTCCACTTT.

This chain connects TRBV7-9 to TRBJ1-2, with D possibly being TRBD1 (5 bases). CDR1 is SEHNR and CDR2 is FQNEAQ in the germline V gene (reference sequence). With 5 bases removed from V and 8 bases from J, the gap between germline ends came to 15 bases. The CDR3 has 13 amino acids. CDR3 sequence: CASSLRQKEGYTF. CDR3 bases: TGTGCCAGCAGCCTCAGACAGAAGGAGGGCTACACCTTC.